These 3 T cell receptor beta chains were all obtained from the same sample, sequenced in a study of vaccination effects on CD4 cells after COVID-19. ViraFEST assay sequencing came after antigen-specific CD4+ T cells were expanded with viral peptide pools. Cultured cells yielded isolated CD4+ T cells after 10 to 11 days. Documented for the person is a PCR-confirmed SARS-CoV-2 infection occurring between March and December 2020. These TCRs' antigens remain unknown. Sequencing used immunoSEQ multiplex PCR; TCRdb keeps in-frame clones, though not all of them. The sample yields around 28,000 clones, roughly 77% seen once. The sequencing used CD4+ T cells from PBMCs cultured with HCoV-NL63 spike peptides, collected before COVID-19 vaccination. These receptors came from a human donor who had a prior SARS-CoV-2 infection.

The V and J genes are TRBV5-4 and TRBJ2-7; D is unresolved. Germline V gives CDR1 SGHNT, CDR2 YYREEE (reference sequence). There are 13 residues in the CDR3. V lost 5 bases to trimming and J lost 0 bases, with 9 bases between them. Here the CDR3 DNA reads TGTGCCAGCAGAGTAGGAGACTCCTACGAGCAGTACTTC. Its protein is CASRVGDSYEQYF.

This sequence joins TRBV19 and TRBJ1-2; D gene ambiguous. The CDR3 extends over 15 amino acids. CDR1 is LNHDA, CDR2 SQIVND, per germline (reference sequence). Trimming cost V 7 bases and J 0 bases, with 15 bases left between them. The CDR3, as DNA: TGTGCCAGTACCATGGGCCAGCTTGCTAACTATGGCTACACCTTC. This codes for CASTMGQLANYGYTF.

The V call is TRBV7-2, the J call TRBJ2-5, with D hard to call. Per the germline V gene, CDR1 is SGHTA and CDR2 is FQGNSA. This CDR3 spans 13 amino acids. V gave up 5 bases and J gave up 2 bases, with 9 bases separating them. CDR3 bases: TGTGCCAGCAGCCGGAGAAAACAAGAGACCCAGTACTTC. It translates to CASSRRKQETQYF.